The T cell receptor (beta chain) under discussion was sequenced for a study of OX40 agonist ivuxolimab in advanced cancers. Trimming removed 6 bases from V and 5 bases from J; junction bases left unmatched: 7. This CDR3 is 14 amino acids long. Germline CDR1 reads MNHEY; CDR2 reads SVGAGI. This clone was recorded only once. Assay used: immunoSEQ multiplex PCR; TCRdb lists only in-frame clones, some missing. The sample yields some 78,000 clones, 70% to 90% seen once. V usage is TRBV6-5 and J usage is TRBJ1-3, with TRBD1 matching over 7 bases. Sample: CD4+ or CD8+ T cells sorted from blood, taken in a trial of the OX40 agonist ivuxolimab. The sequence was collected from an adult with an advanced solid tumor such as melanoma, head and neck, liver or kidney cancer. CDR3 sequence (DNA): TGTGCCAGCAGCCGCGGGGACAGACGAAACACCATATATTTT. This gives the protein CASSRGDRRNTIYF.